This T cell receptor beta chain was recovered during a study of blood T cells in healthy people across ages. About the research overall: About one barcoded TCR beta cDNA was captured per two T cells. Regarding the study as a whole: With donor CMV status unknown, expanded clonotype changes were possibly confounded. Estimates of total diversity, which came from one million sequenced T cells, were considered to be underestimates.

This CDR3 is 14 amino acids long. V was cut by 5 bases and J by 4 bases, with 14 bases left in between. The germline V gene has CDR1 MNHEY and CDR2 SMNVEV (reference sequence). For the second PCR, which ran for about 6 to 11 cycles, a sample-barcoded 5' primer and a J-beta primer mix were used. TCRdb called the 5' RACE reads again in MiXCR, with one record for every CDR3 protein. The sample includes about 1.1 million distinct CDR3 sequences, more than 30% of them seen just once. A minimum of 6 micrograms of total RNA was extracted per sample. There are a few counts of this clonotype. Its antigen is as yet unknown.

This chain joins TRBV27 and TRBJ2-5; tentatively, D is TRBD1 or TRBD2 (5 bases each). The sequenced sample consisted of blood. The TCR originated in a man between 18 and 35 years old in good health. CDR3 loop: CASSPGTWGETQYF. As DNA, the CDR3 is TGTGCCAGCAGTCCAGGGACCTGGGGAGAGACCCAGTACTTC.